The rows below give T cell receptor beta chains drawn from one sample of a study of immune evolution from preneoplasia to lung adenocarcinoma. The protocol was immunoSEQ multiplex PCR, while the TCRdb copy is restricted to in-frame clones and leaves out a portion. The sample comprises 6,500 to 9,000 clones, about 85% of which are singletons, and 2% to 2.5% rests with the top ten. The sample was FFPE minimally invasive lung adenocarcinoma tissue. The receptors derive from a person aged 80 or older with lung adenocarcinoma. Each CDR3 is given with its conserved first and last residue. The D gene is left open where the match is weak. Expanded clones are given a class, and other clones once, few, many or no size at all.

v_gene: TRBV18
j_gene: TRBJ1-1
d_gene: TRBD1
abundance: -
CDR3nt: TGTGCCAGCTCAACTGGGACAGGGGGCAAAACTGAAGCTTTCTTT
CDR3aa: CASSTGTGGKTEAFF

v_gene: TRBV29-1
j_gene: TRBJ2-3
d_gene: -
abundance: -
CDR3nt: TGCAGCGTTGAAGACAGGGAAAGGACAGATACGCAGTATTTT
CDR3aa: CSVEDRERTDTQYF

v_gene: TRBV25-1
j_gene: TRBJ1-2
d_gene: -
abundance: -
CDR3nt: TGTGCCAGCAGTGAATCGACAAGGGGTGGCTATGGCTACACCTTC
CDR3aa: CASSESTRGGYGYTF

v_gene: TRBV5-1
j_gene: TRBJ2-3
d_gene: -
abundance: few
CDR3nt: TGCGCCAGCAGCCCTGAGGCGCGGAGCACAGATACGCAGTATTTT
CDR3aa: CASSPEARSTDTQYF

v_gene: TRBV6-5
j_gene: TRBJ1-6
d_gene: -
abundance: -
CDR3nt: TGTGCCAGCAGTCGGACGGTGGATTCACCCCTCCACTTT
CDR3aa: CASSRTVDSPLHF

v_gene: TRBV6-5
j_gene: TRBJ1-2
d_gene: -
abundance: -
CDR3nt: TGTGCCAGCAGTTACTCGAACGGACAAGGGGACTATGGCTACACCTTC
CDR3aa: CASSYSNGQGDYGYTF

v_gene: TRBV29-1
j_gene: TRBJ2-5
d_gene: TRBD2
abundance: -
CDR3nt: TGCAGCGGATCGCGGGGGGGCCTGGAGACCCAGTACTTC
CDR3aa: CSGSRGGLETQYF

v_gene: TRBV15
j_gene: TRBJ1-1
d_gene: -
abundance: -
CDR3nt: TGTGCCACCAGCAGAGGCTGGGAGAACACTGAAGCTTTCTTT
CDR3aa: CATSRGWENTEAFF

v_gene: TRBV19
j_gene: TRBJ2-5
d_gene: -
abundance: -
CDR3nt: TGTGCCAGTAGTTCGAGGGGGGGTCAAGAGACCCAGTACTTC
CDR3aa: CASSSRGGQETQYF

v_gene: TRBV6-1
j_gene: TRBJ1-1
d_gene: -
abundance: -
CDR3nt: TGTGCCAGCAGCTCCGGACGGTTCACTGAAGCTTTCTTT
CDR3aa: CASSSGRFTEAFF

v_gene: TRBV19
j_gene: TRBJ2-3
d_gene: TRBD1
abundance: -
CDR3nt: TGTGCCAGTAGCCCAGGAAGGTGGGTTGGGACAGCGACGCGCACAGATACGCAGTATTTT
CDR3aa: CASSPGRWVGTATRTDTQYF

v_gene: TRBV7-6
j_gene: TRBJ2-4
d_gene: -
abundance: -
CDR3nt: TGTGCCAGCAGCCCCACGGGAGCCAAAAACATTCAGTACTTC
CDR3aa: CASSPTGAKNIQYF

v_gene: TRBV19
j_gene: TRBJ2-2
d_gene: -
abundance: -
CDR3nt: TGTGCCAGTAACGAGCAGGCCACCGGGGAGCTGTTTTTT
CDR3aa: CASNEQATGELFF

v_gene: TRBV5-6
j_gene: TRBJ1-3
d_gene: -
abundance: few
CDR3nt: TGTGCCAGCAGCTTCTTCGGACCCACCTCTGGAAACACCATATATTTT
CDR3aa: CASSFFGPTSGNTIYF

v_gene: TRBV19
j_gene: TRBJ2-6
d_gene: TRBD1
abundance: -
CDR3nt: TGTGCCAGTAGTATCGCACAGGGGAGCTCTGGGGCCAACGTCCTGACTTTC
CDR3aa: CASSIAQGSSGANVLTF

v_gene: TRBV19
j_gene: TRBJ2-1
d_gene: TRBD2
abundance: -
CDR3nt: TGTGCCAGTAGTCTTAGCGGGAGTTGGGAAGGTGAGCAGTTCTTC
CDR3aa: CASSLSGSWEGEQFF

v_gene: TRBV11-3
j_gene: TRBJ2-7
d_gene: -
abundance: -
CDR3nt: TGTGCCAGCAGCCGCCGGGACAAAGATTACGAGCAGTACTTC
CDR3aa: CASSRRDKDYEQYF

v_gene: TRBV4-2
j_gene: TRBJ1-1
d_gene: -
abundance: -
CDR3nt: TGTGCCAGCAGCCCGGATAGCGGGGCGACTGAAGCTTTCTTT
CDR3aa: CASSPDSGATEAFF

v_gene: TRBV4-2
j_gene: TRBJ1-4
d_gene: TRBD1
abundance: -
CDR3nt: TGTGCCAGCAGCCAAGTGGGACAGGGCGGTGAAAAACTGTTTTTT
CDR3aa: CASSQVGQGGEKLFF

v_gene: TRBV5-1
j_gene: TRBJ2-1
d_gene: TRBD2
abundance: -
CDR3nt: TGCGCCAGCAGCTTAGCGGGAAGCTCCTACAATGAGCAGTTCTTC
CDR3aa: CASSLAGSSYNEQFF

v_gene: TRBV28
j_gene: TRBJ2-5
d_gene: -
abundance: -
CDR3nt: TGTGCCAGCAGTCTTAATGTGGGCGGTACCCAAGAGACCCAGTACTTC
CDR3aa: CASSLNVGGTQETQYF

v_gene: TRBV7-9
j_gene: TRBJ2-3
d_gene: -
abundance: few
CDR3nt: TGTGCCAGCAGCCCCGGGACGGTACCTAGCACAGATACGCAGTATTTT
CDR3aa: CASSPGTVPSTDTQYF

v_gene: TRBV5-4
j_gene: TRBJ1-1
d_gene: TRBD1
abundance: once
CDR3nt: TGTGCCAGCAGCTCGAGACAGGGGGCGTACACTGAAGCTTTCTTT
CDR3aa: CASSSRQGAYTEAFF

v_gene: TRBV19
j_gene: TRBJ1-1
d_gene: -
abundance: -
CDR3nt: TGTGCCAGTAGTACCGGTGCAGGGGCAAACACTGAAGCTTTCTTT
CDR3aa: CASSTGAGANTEAFF

v_gene: TRBV7-2
j_gene: TRBJ2-1
d_gene: TRBD2
abundance: -
CDR3nt: TGTGCCAGCAGCCCTAGCGGGAGCTACAATGAGCAGTTCTTC
CDR3aa: CASSPSGSYNEQFF

v_gene: TRBV9
j_gene: TRBJ2-3
d_gene: -
abundance: -
CDR3nt: TGTGCCAGCAGCGTAGGGCAGGCTGGGGGTACGCAGTATTTT
CDR3aa: CASSVGQAGGTQYF

v_gene: TRBV7-2
j_gene: TRBJ2-5
d_gene: -
abundance: -
CDR3nt: TGTGCCAGCAGCTTAGTTGGCGGCTGGGGGGCCCAAGAGACCCAGTACTTC
CDR3aa: CASSLVGGWGAQETQYF

v_gene: TRBV18
j_gene: TRBJ2-7
d_gene: TRBD1
abundance: few
CDR3nt: TGTGCCAGCCAACAGGGGCCCACCTACGAGCAGTACTTC
CDR3aa: CASQQGPTYEQYF

v_gene: TRBV19
j_gene: TRBJ1-1
d_gene: -
abundance: -
CDR3nt: TGTGCCAGTAGTATTCGGGTTGGGGGAACTCGCAACACTGAAGCTTTCTTT
CDR3aa: CASSIRVGGTRNTEAFF

v_gene: TRBV9
j_gene: TRBJ2-1
d_gene: TRBD2
abundance: -
CDR3nt: TGTGCCAGCAGCGTAGGGGCTAGCGGATACAATGAGCAGTTCTTC
CDR3aa: CASSVGASGYNEQFF

v_gene: TRBV5-4
j_gene: TRBJ2-7
d_gene: TRBD1
abundance: -
CDR3nt: TGTGCCAGCAGCCCCGGGTGGGACAGGAGGTCCGAGCAGTACTTC
CDR3aa: CASSPGWDRRSEQYF

v_gene: TRBV19
j_gene: TRBJ1-1
d_gene: -
abundance: -
CDR3nt: TGTGCCACCTCAGTGGGGATGAACACTGAAGCTTTCTTT
CDR3aa: CATSVGMNTEAFF

v_gene: TRBV5-1
j_gene: TRBJ1-1
d_gene: -
abundance: -
CDR3nt: TGCGCCAGCAGCTGGTCAGGGTTGAACACTGAAGCTTTCTTT
CDR3aa: CASSWSGLNTEAFF

v_gene: TRBV5-1
j_gene: TRBJ2-7
d_gene: -
abundance: -
CDR3nt: TGCGCCAGCAGCTTGGGGGGCAGGTACGAGCAGTACTTC
CDR3aa: CASSLGGRYEQYF

v_gene: TRBV6-5
j_gene: TRBJ2-7
d_gene: TRBD1
abundance: -
CDR3nt: TGTGCCAGCAGTACTGGGACAGGGAGCTACGAGCAGTACTTC
CDR3aa: CASSTGTGSYEQYF

v_gene: TRBV19
j_gene: TRBJ1-1
d_gene: TRBD1
abundance: -
CDR3nt: TGTGCCAGTAGTATAGGGACAGGGGGATTCACTGAAGCTTTCTTT
CDR3aa: CASSIGTGGFTEAFF

v_gene: TRBV21-1
j_gene: TRBJ2-2
d_gene: -
abundance: -
CDR3nt: TGTGCCAGCAGCACACCACAGTGCACCGGGGAGCTGTTTTTT
CDR3aa: CASSTPQCTGELFF

v_gene: TRBV27
j_gene: TRBJ2-1
d_gene: TRBD2
abundance: -
CDR3nt: TGTGCCAGCAGTTTAAGGCAACTAGCGGGGGGGCCAGGTGAGCAGTTCTTC
CDR3aa: CASSLRQLAGGPGEQFF

v_gene: TRBV7-9
j_gene: TRBJ1-1
d_gene: -
abundance: -
CDR3nt: TGTGCCAGCAGCTACCTCCGGGGAGATGAAGCTTTCTTT
CDR3aa: CASSYLRGDEAFF

v_gene: TRBV18
j_gene: TRBJ1-5
d_gene: -
abundance: -
CDR3nt: TGTGCCAGCTCACTACAAAATTTAGGGGTGCAGGGGCCCCAGCATTTT
CDR3aa: CASSLQNLGVQGPQHF

v_gene: TRBV12-5
j_gene: TRBJ2-7
d_gene: TRBD1
abundance: -
CDR3nt: TGTGCTAGTGGTTTCAGGGGGTTCCACGAGCAGTACTTC
CDR3aa: CASGFRGFHEQYF

v_gene: TRBV6-1
j_gene: TRBJ2-7
d_gene: -
abundance: -
CDR3nt: TGTGCCAGCAGTGCGACTGCAGAGACCTACGAGCAGTACTTC
CDR3aa: CASSATAETYEQYF

v_gene: TRBV5-1
j_gene: TRBJ2-1
d_gene: TRBD2
abundance: -
CDR3nt: TGCGCCAGCAGCTCGGGACTAGCGGGAGGGGGCTACAATGAGCAGTTCTTC
CDR3aa: CASSSGLAGGGYNEQFF

v_gene: TRBV9
j_gene: TRBJ2-7
d_gene: -
abundance: -
CDR3nt: TGTGCCAGCAGCAGCTACCGGGACGAGCAGTACTTC
CDR3aa: CASSSYRDEQYF

v_gene: TRBV11-2
j_gene: TRBJ1-6
d_gene: -
abundance: -
CDR3nt: TGTGCCAGCAGCTTAGTTCCTACTCGCTCCTATAATTCACCCCTCCACTTT
CDR3aa: CASSLVPTRSYNSPLHF

v_gene: TRBV6-1
j_gene: TRBJ2-2
d_gene: TRBD2
abundance: -
CDR3nt: TGTGCCAGCAGTGTGCGACTAGCGGGGAAGCACACCGGGGAGCTGTTTTTT
CDR3aa: CASSVRLAGKHTGELFF

v_gene: TRBV2
j_gene: TRBJ1-4
d_gene: -
abundance: -
CDR3nt: TGTGCCAGCAGCCGAAGGTGGAGGTTGGCTGAAAAACTGTTTTTT
CDR3aa: CASSRRWRLAEKLFF

v_gene: TRBV4-1
j_gene: TRBJ1-2
d_gene: TRBD1
abundance: -
CDR3nt: TGCGCCAGCAGCCGGGACAGGGGGATCACCTTC
CDR3aa: CASSRDRGITF

v_gene: TRBV5-4
j_gene: TRBJ2-5
d_gene: TRBD1
abundance: -
CDR3nt: TGTGCCAGCAGCTTGGGAGACAGGGGGCGAGAGACCCAGTACTTC
CDR3aa: CASSLGDRGRETQYF

v_gene: TRBV5-4
j_gene: TRBJ1-6
d_gene: TRBD1
abundance: -
CDR3nt: TGTGCCAGCAGCGCTGACAGGGGGCGTTCACCCCTCCACTTT
CDR3aa: CASSADRGRSPLHF

v_gene: TRBV7-2
j_gene: TRBJ2-2
d_gene: -
abundance: -
CDR3nt: TGTGCCAGCAGCTTAGCCCCCACTGGCTTAGGAACCGGGGAGCTGTTTTTT
CDR3aa: CASSLAPTGLGTGELFF

v_gene: TRBV5-1
j_gene: TRBJ2-2
d_gene: TRBD2
abundance: few
CDR3nt: TGCGCCAGCAGCTTGACCGGGGGGGCCGGCGGGGAGCTGTTTTTT
CDR3aa: CASSLTGGAGGELFF

v_gene: TRBV7-6
j_gene: TRBJ2-5
d_gene: TRBD1
abundance: -
CDR3nt: TGTGCCAGCAGCCAAGAGACAGGGGGAGCAGGGACCCAGTACTTC
CDR3aa: CASSQETGGAGTQYF

v_gene: TRBV28
j_gene: TRBJ2-3
d_gene: TRBD2
abundance: -
CDR3nt: TGTGCCATACTAGCGGGGGACACAGATACGCAGTATTTT
CDR3aa: CAILAGDTDTQYF

v_gene: TRBV14
j_gene: TRBJ1-5
d_gene: -
abundance: -
CDR3nt: TGTGCCAGCAGCCAAGATTCGGATCAGCCCCAGCATTTT
CDR3aa: CASSQDSDQPQHF

v_gene: TRBV4-2
j_gene: TRBJ1-4
d_gene: -
abundance: -
CDR3nt: TGTGCCAGCAGCCCGTCAAGCGGGTTCAGTACTAATGAAAAACTGTTTTTT
CDR3aa: CASSPSSGFSTNEKLFF

v_gene: TRBV5-1
j_gene: TRBJ2-7
d_gene: -
abundance: -
CDR3nt: TGCGCCAGCAGCTTTCAGAGCCCCAGCTACGAGCAGTACTTC
CDR3aa: CASSFQSPSYEQYF

v_gene: TRBV14
j_gene: TRBJ2-2
d_gene: TRBD1
abundance: -
CDR3nt: TGTGCCAGCAGCCATTGGGACAGGGGAACCGGGGAGCTGTTTTTT
CDR3aa: CASSHWDRGTGELFF

v_gene: TRBV5-5
j_gene: TRBJ2-7
d_gene: TRBD1
abundance: -
CDR3nt: TGTGCCAGCAGCCGTGGATGGTTGGGACAGGGAGCCTACGAGCAGTACTTC
CDR3aa: CASSRGWLGQGAYEQYF